A selection of T cell receptor beta chains follows, all from one sample in a study of early T cells in non-severe SARS-CoV-2 infection. TCRdb re-analysed the 5' RACE reads in MiXCR, keeping a single row per CDR3 protein. The data show tens of thousands of distinct CDR3 sequences, with around 4.8% seen just once and 5% to 7.5% held by the top ten. The sample taken for sequencing was whole blood. The source is an adult who was a healthcare worker with PCR-confirmed SARS-CoV-2 infection or an uninfected control (not recorded which). Each CDR3 is given with its conserved first and last residue. A D gene is named only where the DNA matches it firmly. The size entry is marked missing in some rows and otherwise reads once, few, many or a size class.

d_call: -; j_call: TRBJ2-7; v_call: TRBV20-1; clone_size: medium-sized; cdr3_nt: TGCAGTGCTAGAGATTACGGGACGGGGCCCTCCTACGAGCAGTACTTC; cdr3_aa: CSARDYGTGPSYEQYF
d_call: -; j_call: TRBJ2-1; v_call: TRBV5-4; clone_size: many; cdr3_nt: TGTGCCAGCAGCTTGGCGCCAGCCGGTTCGGGATCTCTTGAGCAGTTCTTC; cdr3_aa: CASSLAPAGSGSLEQFF
d_call: TRBD1; j_call: TRBJ2-7; v_call: TRBV6-5; clone_size: -; cdr3_nt: TGTGCCAGCAGACCTGACAGGGTCCGGTACGAGCAGTACTTC; cdr3_aa: CASRPDRVRYEQYF
d_call: TRBD2; j_call: TRBJ2-1; v_call: TRBV2; clone_size: medium-sized; cdr3_nt: TGTGCCAGCAGTGTAGGGACTACATCCTACAATGAGCAGTTCTTC; cdr3_aa: CASSVGTTSYNEQFF
d_call: -; j_call: TRBJ1-1; v_call: TRBV3-1; clone_size: many; cdr3_nt: TGTGCCAGCAGCCAAGATTTCAGGGCCATGAACACTGAAGCTTTCTTT; cdr3_aa: CASSQDFRAMNTEAFF
d_call: TRBD1; j_call: TRBJ2-1; v_call: TRBV28; clone_size: many; cdr3_nt: TGTGCCAGCAGTTTCCCCGACAGGGTCGGGTTTTTCAATGAGCAGTTCTTC; cdr3_aa: CASSFPDRVGFFNEQFF
d_call: TRBD1; j_call: TRBJ2-5; v_call: TRBV7-2; clone_size: many; cdr3_nt: TGTGCCAGCAGCCGGGACAGGGGTGAGACCCAGTACTTC; cdr3_aa: CASSRDRGETQYF
d_call: -; j_call: TRBJ2-2; v_call: TRBV2; clone_size: many; cdr3_nt: TGTGCCAGCAGGGGACAGAACACCGGGGAGCTGTTTTTT; cdr3_aa: CASRGQNTGELFF
d_call: -; j_call: TRBJ1-1; v_call: TRBV5-4; clone_size: few; cdr3_nt: TGTGCCAGCAGCTTGTTTTCTAGGGTCAACACTGAAGCTTTCTTT; cdr3_aa: CASSLFSRVNTEAFF
d_call: TRBD2; j_call: TRBJ2-7; v_call: TRBV7-6; clone_size: many; cdr3_nt: TGTGCCAGCAGCCCACGGGGGGGAACCTCCGGCTACGAGCAGTACTTC; cdr3_aa: CASSPRGGTSGYEQYF
d_call: -; j_call: TRBJ1-1; v_call: TRBV20-1; clone_size: -; cdr3_nt: TGCAGTGCTCGGAGAACGGGACCGAACACTGAAGCTTTCTTT; cdr3_aa: CSARRTGPNTEAFF
d_call: -; j_call: TRBJ1-5; v_call: TRBV2; clone_size: many; cdr3_nt: TGTGCCAGCTCCGGCGGGTACCATCAGCCCCAGCATTTT; cdr3_aa: CASSGGYHQPQHF
d_call: TRBD1; j_call: TRBJ1-5; v_call: TRBV2; clone_size: many; cdr3_nt: TGTGCCAGCAGTCGGGACAGGGGCAATCAGCCCCAGCATTTT; cdr3_aa: CASSRDRGNQPQHF
d_call: TRBD2; j_call: TRBJ2-1; v_call: TRBV5-1; clone_size: many; cdr3_nt: TGCGCCAGCAGCCCCGGACTAGCGGGGCCCACCTACAATGAGCAGTTCTTC; cdr3_aa: CASSPGLAGPTYNEQFF
d_call: TRBD2; j_call: TRBJ2-3; v_call: TRBV28; clone_size: many; cdr3_nt: TGTGCCAGCAGTCGCGGACTGGCGGGAGGATGGCGAGATACGCAGTATTTT; cdr3_aa: CASSRGLAGGWRDTQYF
d_call: TRBD2; j_call: TRBJ2-5; v_call: TRBV20-1; clone_size: many; cdr3_nt: TGCAGTGCTAGCCGCCCAGCGGGAGGCCCAGAGACCCAGTACTTC; cdr3_aa: CSASRPAGGPETQYF
d_call: -; j_call: TRBJ1-4; v_call: TRBV3-1; clone_size: many; cdr3_nt: TGTGCCAGCAGCACTCGGGGGGGGCTAAATGAAAAACTGTTTTTT; cdr3_aa: CASSTRGGLNEKLFF
d_call: TRBD2; j_call: TRBJ2-4; v_call: TRBV2; clone_size: few; cdr3_nt: TGTGCCAGCAAAGGCCTAGCGGGGTTAGCCAAAAACATTCAGTACTTC; cdr3_aa: CASKGLAGLAKNIQYF
d_call: TRBD1; j_call: TRBJ1-5; v_call: TRBV12-3/TRBV12-4; clone_size: medium-sized; cdr3_nt: TGTGCCAGCAGTTACAGGGGAAATAGCAATCAGCCCCAGCATTTT; cdr3_aa: CASSYRGNSNQPQHF
d_call: TRBD2; j_call: TRBJ2-2; v_call: TRBV7-3; clone_size: many; cdr3_nt: TGTGCCAGCAGCCTAACCGTCCCGGGACTAGCGGGACTGGCCGGGGAGCTGTTTTTT; cdr3_aa: CASSLTVPGLAGLAGELFF
d_call: TRBD1; j_call: TRBJ1-2; v_call: TRBV28; clone_size: few; cdr3_nt: TGTGCCAGCAGTTTGAACAGGGGGAATGGCTATGGCTACACCTTC; cdr3_aa: CASSLNRGNGYGYTF
d_call: TRBD1; j_call: TRBJ1-2; v_call: TRBV2; clone_size: many; cdr3_nt: TGTGCCAGCAGATCGGGACAGGGCTACTATGGCTACACCTTC; cdr3_aa: CASRSGQGYYGYTF
d_call: TRBD2; j_call: TRBJ2-5; v_call: TRBV7-2; clone_size: many; cdr3_nt: TGTGCCAGCAGCCCCATTACACTAGCGGGGCAAGAGACCCAGTACTTC; cdr3_aa: CASSPITLAGQETQYF
d_call: -; j_call: TRBJ2-3; v_call: TRBV3-1; clone_size: many; cdr3_nt: TGTGCCAGCAGCCCCCTGTCGGGACGGAGCACAGATACGCAGTATTTT; cdr3_aa: CASSPLSGRSTDTQYF
d_call: -; j_call: TRBJ2-3; v_call: TRBV10-2; clone_size: few; cdr3_nt: TGCGCCAGCAGTGAGGGGAGTACAGATACGCAGTATTTT; cdr3_aa: CASSEGSTDTQYF
d_call: -; j_call: TRBJ1-2; v_call: TRBV7-9; clone_size: many; cdr3_nt: TGTGCCAGCAGCCTACAGGCTAACTATGGCTACACCTTC; cdr3_aa: CASSLQANYGYTF
d_call: -; j_call: TRBJ1-2; v_call: TRBV27; clone_size: -; cdr3_nt: TGTGCCAGCAGTTTCACGGGGGGGCATAGTGGCTACACCTTC; cdr3_aa: CASSFTGGHSGYTF
d_call: -; j_call: TRBJ2-3; v_call: TRBV5-1; clone_size: few; cdr3_nt: TGCGCCAGCAGCATACCTCTAGCGTCCGCAGATACGCAGTATTTT; cdr3_aa: CASSIPLASADTQYF
d_call: TRBD2; j_call: TRBJ2-2; v_call: TRBV27; clone_size: many; cdr3_nt: TGTGCCAGCAGTTTACCGACTAGCGGGACCGGGGAGCTGTTTTTT; cdr3_aa: CASSLPTSGTGELFF